This TCR beta chain was identified in a study of blood T cell repertoires in COVID-19. Assay: immunoSEQ multiplex PCR; the TCRdb copy retains only in-frame clones and omits some. The data hold some 150,000 clones, with approximately 80% observed a single time. With 5 bases clipped from V and 3 bases from J, the junction kept 2 bases outside the gene matches. Germline V gene data show CDR1 as MNHEY and CDR2 as SVGAGI. This CDR3 has 14 amino acids. A remark on this clone: Other nucleotide sequences in the sample specify the same CDR3.

The clonotype originates from a man between 65 and 85 years old with acute or convalescent COVID-19. The sequenced sample was peripheral blood. The V gene is TRBV6-5, the J gene TRBJ2-3, with TRBD2 matching 10 bases. CDR3 nucleotides: TGTGCCAGCAGTCCTAGCGGGGGTACAGATACGCAGTATTTT. It is translated as CASSPSGGTDTQYF.